This T cell receptor (beta chain) was observed in a study of blood T cell repertoires in COVID-19. Germline V gene lookup returns CDR1 SGHDT and CDR2 YYEEEE. The CDR3 is 15 amino acids. V lost 4 bases and J lost 5; bases outside the gene matches: 10. TCRdb keeps only in-frame clones here, not all; method: immunoSEQ multiplex PCR. This table holds about 62,000 clones, 86% found once. The chain links TRBV5-6 to TRBJ2-5; 8 nucleotides align to TRBD2. Sequences were obtained from peripheral blood. This receptor was taken from an elderly woman with acute or convalescent COVID-19. CDR3 nucleotide sequence: TGTGCCAGCAGCCCTACCGGGGGGGCTGGGGAGACCCAGTACTTC. Protein: CASSPTGGAGETQYF.